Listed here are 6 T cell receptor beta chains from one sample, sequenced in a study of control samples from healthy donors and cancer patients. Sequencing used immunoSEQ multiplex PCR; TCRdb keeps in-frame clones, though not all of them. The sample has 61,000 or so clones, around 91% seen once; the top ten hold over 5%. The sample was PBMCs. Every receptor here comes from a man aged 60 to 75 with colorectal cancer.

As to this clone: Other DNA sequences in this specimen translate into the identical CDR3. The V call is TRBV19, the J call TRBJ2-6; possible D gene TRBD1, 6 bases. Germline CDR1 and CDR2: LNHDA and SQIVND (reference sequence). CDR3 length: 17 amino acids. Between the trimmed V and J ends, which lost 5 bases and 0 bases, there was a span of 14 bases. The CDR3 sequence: CASSGGRAPSGANVLTF. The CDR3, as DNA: TGTGCCAGTAGTGGGGGCAGGGCCCCCTCTGGGGCCAACGTCCTGACTTTC.

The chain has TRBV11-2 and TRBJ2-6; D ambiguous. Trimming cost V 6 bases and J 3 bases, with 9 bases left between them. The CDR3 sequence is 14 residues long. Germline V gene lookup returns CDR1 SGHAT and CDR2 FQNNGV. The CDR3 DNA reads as TGTGCCAGCAGGCACGACGGTGGGGCCAACGTCCTGACTTTC. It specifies CASRHDGGANVLTF.

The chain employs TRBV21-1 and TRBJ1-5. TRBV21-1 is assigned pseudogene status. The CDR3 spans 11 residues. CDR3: CASSTTRPQHF. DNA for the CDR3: TGTGCCAGCAGCACTACGAGGCCCCAGCATTTT.

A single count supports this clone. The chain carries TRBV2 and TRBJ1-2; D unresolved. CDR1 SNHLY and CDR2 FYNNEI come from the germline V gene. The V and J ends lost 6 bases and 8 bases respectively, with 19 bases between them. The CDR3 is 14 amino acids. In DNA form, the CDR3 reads TGTGCCAGCAGGCTTCAGGAATCTGTTGGGGGCTACACCTTC. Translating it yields CASRLQESVGGYTF. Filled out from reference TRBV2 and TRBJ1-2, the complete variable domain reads EPEVTQTPSHQVTQMGQEVILRCVPISNHLYFYWYRQILGQKVEFLVSFYNNEISEKSEIFDDQFSVERPDGSNFTLKIRSTKLEDSAMYFCASRLQESVGGYTFGSGTRLTVV.

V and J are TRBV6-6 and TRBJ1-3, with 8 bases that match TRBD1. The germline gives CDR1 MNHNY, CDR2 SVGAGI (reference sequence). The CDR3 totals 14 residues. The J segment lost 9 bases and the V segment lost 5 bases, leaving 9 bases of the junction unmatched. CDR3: CASSQGTGGSTIYF. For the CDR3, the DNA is TGTGCCAGCAGTCAGGGGACAGGTGGATCCACCATATATTTT.

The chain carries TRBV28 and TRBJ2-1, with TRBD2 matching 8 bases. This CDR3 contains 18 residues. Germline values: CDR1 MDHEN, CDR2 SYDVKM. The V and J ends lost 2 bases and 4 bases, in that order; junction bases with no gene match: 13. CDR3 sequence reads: CASSLGVRGGNLYNEQFF. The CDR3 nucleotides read TGTGCCAGCAGTTTAGGGGTTCGGGGGGGCAACCTTTACAATGAGCAGTTCTTC.